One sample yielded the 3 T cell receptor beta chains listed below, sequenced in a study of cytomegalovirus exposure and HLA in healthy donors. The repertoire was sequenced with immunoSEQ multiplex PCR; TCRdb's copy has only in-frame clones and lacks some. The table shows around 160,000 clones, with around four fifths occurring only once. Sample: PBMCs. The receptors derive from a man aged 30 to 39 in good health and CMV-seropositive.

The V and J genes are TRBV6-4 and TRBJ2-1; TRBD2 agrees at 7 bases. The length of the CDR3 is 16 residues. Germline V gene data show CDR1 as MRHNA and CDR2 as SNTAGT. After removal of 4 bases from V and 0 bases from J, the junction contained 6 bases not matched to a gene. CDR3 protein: CASSVAGGSSYNEQFF. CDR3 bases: TGTGCCAGCAGTGTCGCCGGGGGGAGCTCCTACAATGAGCAGTTCTTC.

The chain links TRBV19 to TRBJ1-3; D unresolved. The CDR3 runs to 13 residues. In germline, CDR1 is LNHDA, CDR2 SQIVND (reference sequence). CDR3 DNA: TGTGTCAAGATCAGAGGAGCCGGAAACACCATATATTTT. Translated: CVKIRGAGNTIYF.

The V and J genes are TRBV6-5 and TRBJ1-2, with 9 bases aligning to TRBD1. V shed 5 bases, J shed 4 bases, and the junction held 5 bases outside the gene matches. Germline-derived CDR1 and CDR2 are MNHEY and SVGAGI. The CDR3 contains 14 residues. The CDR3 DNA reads TGTGCCAGCAGTCCGGGACAGGGCGGCTATGGCTACACCTTC. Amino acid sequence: CASSPGQGGYGYTF.